This T cell receptor (beta chain) was sequenced during a study of technical replicates of blood from a few donors. The method was immunoSEQ multiplex PCR; TCRdb's version includes in-frame clones alone and lacks a portion of them. The repertoire holds some 94,000 clones, with over 85% as singletons. The CDR3 length is 14 residues. The sample holds a few counts of this clone. This receptor was identified in a human donor in good health. V is TRBV21-1 and J is TRBJ1-1; the table's D call of TRBD1 was not tested on the DNA. TRBV21-1 is listed as a pseudogene. What was sequenced was T cells isolated from PBMCs. The CDR3 spells CASRNTGGRAEAFF. The CDR3, as DNA: TGTGCCAGCAGGAACACAGGGGGCAGGGCTGAAGCTTTCTTT.